This TCR beta chain was sequenced for a study of CD8 T cells in Susac syndrome. Random-hexamer reverse transcription was applied to 0.5 to 1 ug RNA. TCRdb fed the immunoSEQ multiplex PCR reads into MiXCR, producing one record per CDR3 protein. Of roughly 200,000 distinct CDR3 sequences in the sample, roughly 94% are singletons; the top ten hold around 0.094%. The sequence was collected from a human donor with Susac syndrome. Sequencing input: CD4+ T cells from PBMCs.

The CDR3 reads CASSFLGSYEQYF. CDR3 nucleotide sequence: TGTGCCAGCAGTTTCCTCGGGTCCTACGAGCAGTACTTC. The chain has TRBV27 and TRBJ2-7; D is undetermined. Germline CDR1 is MNHEY and CDR2 is SMNVEV (reference sequence). Trimming took 3 bases from V and 1 from J, leaving 7 bases between them. CDR3 length equals 13 residues.